The sequence of this TCR beta chain was determined in a study of response to subunit inactivated influenza vaccine. General study points: The authors put forward the suggestion that each seasonal influenza vaccination may bring in only a limited number of new T cells.

This clonotype came up a few times. Antigen specificity is unknown. TCRdb reanalysed the RT-PCR reads using MiXCR and keeps one entry per CDR3 protein. The table records over 400,000 distinct CDR3 sequences, roughly 13% of them present only once. V shed 1 base, J shed 4 bases, and the junction held 7 bases outside the gene matches. CDR3 length: 15 amino acids. The germline gives CDR1 SGHVS, CDR2 FNYEAQ. The chain uses TRBV7-6 and TRBJ2-7; 7 bases match TRBD2. This clonotype originated in a man over 45 who received an inactivated influenza vaccine. Sequenced here: PBMCs from blood, sampled more than 35 days after vaccination. The CDR3 spells CASSLGPGGGYEQYF. In DNA, the CDR3 is TGTGCCAGCAGCTTAGGTCCTGGGGGGGGATACGAGCAGTACTTC.